Listed below are T cell receptor beta chains from one sample, sequenced in a study of cytotoxic CD8 clonotypes in ibrutinib-treated CLL. The repertoire was sequenced with immunoSEQ multiplex PCR; TCRdb's copy has only in-frame clones and lacks some. The sample holds about 13,000 clones; roughly 70% are singletons and the top ten take approximately 5.5%. The sample here was PBMCs, taken before ibrutinib treatment. The source is a human donor with chronic lymphocytic leukemia. Both conserved end residues are trimmed from each CDR3. Size values are once, few and many counts, or a class for expanded clones, and some rows have none.

abundance: NA; v_gene: TRBV7-2; j_gene: TRBJ2-2; CDR3aa: ASSYRDVGSGELF
abundance: NA; v_gene: TRBV2; j_gene: TRBJ1-5; CDR3aa: ATQKGGRNQPQH
abundance: NA; v_gene: TRBV25-1; j_gene: TRBJ2-2; CDR3aa: ASSEGPLGPNTGELF
abundance: NA; v_gene: TRBV4-2; j_gene: TRBJ2-7; CDR3aa: ASSRQGYEQY
abundance: few; v_gene: TRBV18; j_gene: TRBJ1-5; CDR3aa: ASSPGDNQPQH
abundance: NA; v_gene: TRBV19; j_gene: TRBJ1-2; CDR3aa: ASFFSGFSSANYGYT
abundance: NA; v_gene: TRBV4-3; j_gene: TRBJ1-5; CDR3aa: ASSQVGYSQPQH
abundance: NA; v_gene: TRBV4-3; j_gene: TRBJ2-2; CDR3aa: ASSQVWGQGAPAGELF
abundance: NA; v_gene: TRBV9; j_gene: TRBJ2-1; CDR3aa: ASSRQGSAGEQF
abundance: NA; v_gene: TRBV7-2; j_gene: TRBJ2-3; CDR3aa: ASSLGQRGWGDTQY
abundance: NA; v_gene: TRBV4-1; j_gene: TRBJ2-7; CDR3aa: ASSQGLAGGVGYEQY
abundance: NA; v_gene: TRBV25-1; j_gene: TRBJ1-3; CDR3aa: ASSRGSVDTIY
abundance: NA; v_gene: TRBV5-4; j_gene: TRBJ2-3; CDR3aa: ASSDPTDTQY
abundance: NA; v_gene: TRBV7-2; j_gene: TRBJ2-5; CDR3aa: ASSLNPGLGTQY
abundance: NA; v_gene: TRBV5-1; j_gene: TRBJ2-5; CDR3aa: ASSTSGGTEQTQY
abundance: NA; v_gene: TRBV20-1; j_gene: TRBJ1-4; CDR3aa: SATDNEKLF
abundance: NA; v_gene: TRBV7-9; j_gene: TRBJ2-7; CDR3aa: ASSLGRAPYEQY
abundance: NA; v_gene: TRBV28; j_gene: TRBJ1-6; CDR3aa: ASSFWGDRANSPLH
abundance: NA; v_gene: TRBV7-9; j_gene: TRBJ2-1; CDR3aa: ASSQAGDPGDEQF
abundance: few; v_gene: TRBV18; j_gene: TRBJ2-2; CDR3aa: ASSPTANTGELF
abundance: NA; v_gene: TRBV7-8; j_gene: TRBJ2-1; CDR3aa: ASSLAALAGYNEQF
abundance: NA; v_gene: TRBV7-9; j_gene: TRBJ2-2; CDR3aa: ASRPRGPAGELF
abundance: once; v_gene: TRBV9; j_gene: TRBJ1-1; CDR3aa: ASSVWPELNTEAF